This TCR beta chain derives from a study of T cell clonality in common variable immunodeficiency. Points from the study as a whole: Authors noted CVID clonality's cause needs subpopulation repertoire sequencing. Reportedly, TCR beta sequences from common variable immunodeficiency showed fewer deletions and N-nucleotide insertions. CVID subjects shared fewer TCRbeta clones than healthy controls did.

TCRdb's table, derived via immunoSEQ multiplex PCR, lists solely in-frame clones and lacks some. Recorded here are 75,000 to 85,000 clones, none singletons. The CDR3 runs 13 residues. Germline CDR1 and CDR2: WNHNN and SYGVQD (reference sequence). The V segment lost 3 bases and the J segment 8 bases; nucleotides outside the gene matches: 2. This clone was found many times. The antigen is unknown. Read data end 3 residues before the CDR3 end; the end is taken from the germline J gene. Blood samples were heparinized, about 4.5 to 8.5 ml per donor. The TCR originated in a person aged 18 to 75 in good health. The rearrangement links TRBV10-1 to TRBJ2-1, with 9 bases fitting TRBD2. The specimen was peripheral blood mononuclear cells. CDR3 region: CASSDSGSYEQFF. The sequenced CDR3 bases are TGCGCCAGCAGTGATAGCGGGAGTTATGAG.